This record covers a single T cell receptor beta chain. Antigen unknown. Susac syndrome patients met recently defined diagnostic criteria for definite or probable disease. V was clipped by 6 bases and J by 2 bases, with 14 bases between them. The length of the CDR3 is 14 residues. This record belongs to a study of CD8 T cells in Susac syndrome. Study overall: Over five sequenced Susac syndrome patients had clinically active disease, while eight were in remission.

Study observations and caveats: It was acknowledged in the study that its TCR sequencing and HLA analysis involved a relatively small number of individuals.

cDNA came from about 0.5 to 1 ug RNA primed by random hexamers. Across 54 Vbeta and 13 Jbeta, immunoSEQ multiplex PCR amplified TCR beta CDR3. Each CDR3 protein is one row after TCRdb ran MiXCR on the immunoSEQ multiplex PCR reads. The table shows about 190,000 distinct CDR3 sequences, with around 95% occurring only once. The J gene is TRBJ2-7, the V gene TRBV12-3 or TRBV12-4; D is tentatively TRBD1 or TRBD2 (5 bases each). The sequenced sample was CD4+ T cells from PBMCs. This clonotype was obtained from a human donor with Susac syndrome. CDR3 residues: CASRGPTGPYEQYF. The CDR3 DNA sequence: TGTGCCAGCAGGGGACCCACGGGGCCCTACGAGCAGTACTTC.